This T cell receptor beta chain was captured by sequencing in a study of blood T cells in healthy people across ages. In this sample, this clonotype turned up a few times. Alongside a J-beta primer mix, a sample-barcoded 5' primer served in a second PCR lasting 7 to 11 cycles. A single record per CDR3 protein comes from TCRdb applying MiXCR to the 5' RACE reads. The repertoire consists of roughly 1,100,000 distinct CDR3 sequences, with approximately 26% occurring once and the leading ten covering less than 0.85%. These data were also reused for a study on T cells of mothers and their children.

The sequence derives from a girl aged 2-10 years in good health. Sequenced input: blood.

The DNA for the CDR3 is TGCAGCGTGGGGAGGGCAGGGTCCGGTGAGCAGTTCTTC. This encodes CSVGRAGSGEQFF. The V gene is TRBV29-1, the J gene TRBJ2-1, with 7 bases that match TRBD2. The V and J ends lost 6 bases and 9 bases, in that order; junction bases with no gene match: 11. Germline CDR1 and CDR2: SQVTM and ANQGSEA. CDR3 length equals 13 residues.